This T cell receptor beta chain was identified during a study of T-cell memory formation after mild COVID-19. The CDR3 spans 13 residues. V lost 5 bases and J 5 bases, leaving 12 bases between the germline ends. Study-wide findings and caveats: Researchers could not confirm that second-wave clones peaking on day 37 targeted SARS-CoV-2.

This clonotype was counted many times. Its cognate antigen is unknown. TCRdb called the 5' RACE reads again in MiXCR, with one record for every CDR3 protein. Of 350,000 or so distinct CDR3 sequences in the sample, under 25% were seen once. The receptor was derived from an adult woman who had mild COVID-19 (a few samples of this study predate the infection). Cell type and time point are not known. The chain links TRBV12-3 or TRBV12-4 to TRBJ2-5; D might be TRBD2 (5 bases). Sequencing was done on a sample of PBMCs or a T cell subset sorted from them (not recorded which). For the CDR3, the DNA is TGTGCCAGCAGTACCCGGACTTCGGAGACCCAGTACTTC. Its protein product is CASSTRTSETQYF.